Following are 7 T cell receptor beta chains from one sample sequenced in a study of cytotoxic CD8 clonotypes in ibrutinib-treated CLL. The data were produced by immunoSEQ multiplex PCR, yet TCRdb's version contains in-frame clones alone and is incomplete. The data show approximately 200,000 clones, about 72% seen once. The input for sequencing was PBMCs, taken after 24 months of ibrutinib treatment. These TCRs come from a human donor with chronic lymphocytic leukemia.

The chain combines TRBV6-5 with TRBJ1-1; D gene uncertain. Germline V gene data show CDR1 as MNHEY and CDR2 as SVGAGI. The CDR3 is made up of 14 amino acids. Trimming removed 4 bases at V and 1 base at J, with 10 bases between. The CDR3 loop reads CASSFYGPNTEAFF. For the CDR3, the DNA is TGTGCCAGCAGTTTCTATGGACCGAACACTGAAGCTTTCTTT.

This chain uses TRBV5-1 with TRBJ1-1; TRBD1 matches at 8 bases. The CDR3 runs 15 residues. The germline gives CDR1 SGHRS, CDR2 YFSETQ. V lost 4 bases and J lost 6; bases outside the gene matches: 11. In DNA form, the CDR3 reads TGCGCCAGCAGCCCAACCTGGACAGGGATCGCTGAAGCTTTCTTT. Translated: CASSPTWTGIAEAFF.

The chain recombines TRBV27 with TRBJ2-7; TRBD1 matches at 7 bases. Germline V CDR1 and CDR2: MNHEY, SMNVEV (reference sequence). The CDR3 has 14 amino acids. Trimming cost V 7 bases and J 1 base; bases outside gene matches: 7. The CDR3 nucleotides are TGTGCCAGCAAGACCGGGACAGATTCCTACGAGCAGTACTTC. Translating it yields CASKTGTDSYEQYF.

The J gene is TRBJ1-4, the V gene TRBV5-1; D unresolved. The germline CDR1 and CDR2 sequences are SGHRS and YFSETQ. V was cut by 0 bases and J by 7 bases, with 10 bases left in between. The CDR3 loop spans 14 amino acids. The CDR3 loop reads CASSLDIWSEKLFF. The CDR3 DNA is TGCGCCAGCAGCTTGGATATTTGGAGTGAAAAACTGTTTTTT. The full variable domain, with the rest looked up from reference TRBV5-1 and TRBJ1-4, is KAGVTQTPRYLIKTRGQQVTLSCSPISGHRSVSWYQQTPGQGLQFLFEYFSETQRNKGNFPGRFSGRQFSNSRSEMNVSTLELGDSALYLCASSLDIWSEKLFFGSGTQLSVL.

The CDR3 reads CASSLNPLAKNIQYF. The CDR3 bases are TGTGCCAGCAGCTTGAACCCCTTAGCCAAAAACATTCAGTACTTC. The chain carries TRBV7-2 and TRBJ2-4, with D uncertain. Trimming shortened V by 3 bases and J by 0 bases, and 9 bases separated the two germline ends. Germline CDR1 and CDR2: SGHTA and FQGNSA. The CDR3 contains 15 residues.

CDR3 protein: CASSPHRELQETQYF. The CDR3 bases are TGTGCCAGCAGTCCACACCGGGAATTACAAGAGACCCAGTACTTC. This rearrangement joins TRBV6-5 to TRBJ2-5; maybe TRBD2 (5 bases). The CDR3 is 15 residues long. The V gene lost 5 bases and the J gene lost 2 bases, with 15 bases spanning the gap. Germline lookup yields CDR1 MNHEY and CDR2 SVGAGI.

Here the CDR3 reads CAWGEAGGIYEQFF. The CDR3 nucleotides are TGTGCCTGGGGGGAGGCGGGAGGCATCTATGAGCAGTTCTTC. The chain combines TRBV30 with TRBJ2-1; 8 bases are a match to TRBD2. The germline V gene has CDR1 GTSNPN and CDR2 SVGIG (reference sequence). The CDR3 consists of 14 residues. The junction had 11 bases not matched to a gene; V was cut back by 5 bases and J by 8 bases.